The rows below give T cell receptor beta chains drawn from one sample of a study of Ad26.COV2.S vaccination and SARS-CoV-2 variants. Here immunoSEQ multiplex PCR was the method, and the copy in TCRdb shows in-frame clones only, minus some. This sample has approximately 150,000 clones; about nine tenths occur once, and the top ten carry around 5%. The material sequenced was peripheral blood, taken after recovery from COVID-19. The receptors stem from a human donor who had recovered from COVID-19. Each CDR3 is given with its conserved first and last residue. A D gene is named only where the DNA matches it firmly. Some rows have no size entry. The others give once, few or many, or a class for an expanded clone.

cdr3_nt cdr3_aa d_call v_call clone_size j_call
TGTGCCAGCAGCTTAGACCAGGGGGGAGTATACGAGCAGTACTTC CASSLDQGGVYEQYF NA TRBV7-2 once TRBJ2-7
TGTGCCAGCAGCGTGAAGGGGTCCACTGAAGCTTTCTTT CASSVKGSTEAFF NA TRBV9 NA TRBJ1-1
TGTGCCAGCAGTAGAGGGGGCTCACCCCTCCACTTT CASSRGGSPLHF TRBD1 TRBV3-1/TRBV3-2 NA TRBJ1-6
TGTGCCAGCAGTCTCGGGACCGAAAGCGGGGGCCACCAAGAGACCCAGTACTTC CASSLGTESGGHQETQYF TRBD2 TRBV28 NA TRBJ2-5
TGCGCCAGCAGCCAAGGATTACACGAGGCTCAGCCCCAGCATTTT CASSQGLHEAQPQHF NA TRBV4-1 few TRBJ1-5
TGTGCCAGCAGCTCCGGGACAGGGGGTGTTGGGGCCAACGTCCTGACTTTC CASSSGTGGVGANVLTF TRBD1 TRBV11-2 NA TRBJ2-6
TGTGCCAGCAAAGGGGGGACTTCCTACAATGAGCAGTTCTTC CASKGGTSYNEQFF NA TRBV6-5 NA TRBJ2-1
TGTGCCAGCAGTTCTGGGGCAGGCACTGAAGCTTTCTTT CASSSGAGTEAFF NA TRBV12-3/TRBV12-4 NA TRBJ1-1
TGTGCCAGCAGCTTATTTGTGGGGGTCAACACCGGGGAGCTGTTTTTT CASSLFVGVNTGELFF NA TRBV13 NA TRBJ2-2
TGTGCCATCACATGGGGTAGCCAAGAGACCCAGTACTTC CAITWGSQETQYF NA TRBV10-3 NA TRBJ2-5
TGTGCCAGCGGGTCGGGGGGAGGAGAGACCCAGTACTTC CASGSGGGETQYF TRBD2 TRBV28 NA TRBJ2-5
TGCGCCAGCAGCCCCAGACTGAACCAAGAGACCCAGTACTTC CASSPRLNQETQYF NA TRBV5-1 NA TRBJ2-5
TGTGCCAGCGGTCCCGGACAGGCGCCCTACGAGCAGTACTTC CASGPGQAPYEQYF TRBD1 TRBV27 NA TRBJ2-7
TGTGCCAGCAGCTTAGCGGCCTATATCTACCAAGAGACCCAGTACTTC CASSLAAYIYQETQYF NA TRBV11-2 NA TRBJ2-5
TGTGCCAGCAAAGGATGGGGGACAGGGGGCAATCAGCCCCAGCATTTT CASKGWGTGGNQPQHF TRBD1 TRBV28 NA TRBJ1-5
TGTGCCAGCAGGCGGGGGGGAGTATACACAGATACGCAGTATTTT CASRRGGVYTDTQYF TRBD2 TRBV28 NA TRBJ2-3
TGTGCCAGCAGCTTATGGTCAGGGTCGAGCGGGGTTTACAATGAGCAGTTCTTC CASSLWSGSSGVYNEQFF TRBD2 TRBV7-6 NA TRBJ2-1
TGTGCCAGCAGCCCAGGGACAGGGGAGGGTAACTATGGCTACACCTTC CASSPGTGEGNYGYTF TRBD1 TRBV5-6 NA TRBJ1-2
TGTGCCAGTAGTCTTGGGAGTGAAGCTTTCTTT CASSLGSEAFF NA TRBV19 NA TRBJ1-1
TGTGCCAGCACCGATAGCGGGGGGGAAGAGACCCAGTACTTC CASTDSGGEETQYF TRBD2 TRBV2 NA TRBJ2-5
TGTGCCAGCAGCGAGCGGTCGTCTGGAAACACCATATATTTT CASSERSSGNTIYF NA TRBV7-8 NA TRBJ1-3
TGCAGCGTTGAGGTGGGACCGAGTCAAGAGACCCAGTACTTC CSVEVGPSQETQYF NA TRBV29-1 NA TRBJ2-5
TGCGCCAGCAGCCAAGATCTAGAACCCTTTAACTATGGCTACACCTTC CASSQDLEPFNYGYTF NA TRBV4-3 NA TRBJ1-2
TGTGCCAGCAGCGTAGTGATGGCCGGGGAGCTGTTTTTT CASSVVMAGELFF NA TRBV9 NA TRBJ2-2
TGTGCCAGCGGTTTAGAGGGACCCAGACCACCCCTCCACTTT CASGLEGPRPPLHF NA TRBV6-5 NA TRBJ1-6
TGCGCCAGCAGTGAGGGGACTAACCAAGAGACCCAGTACTTC CASSEGTNQETQYF TRBD2 TRBV10-2 NA TRBJ2-5
TGTGCCAGCAGTTTATCGACAGCCGGAAAACTGTTTTTT CASSLSTAGKLFF NA TRBV27 NA TRBJ1-4
TGTGCCATCAACCGGGACGGATACAATGAGCAGTTCTTC CAINRDGYNEQFF NA TRBV10-3 once TRBJ2-1
TGTGCCAGCAGCCAATTGACTAGCAGGGATACGCAGTATTTT CASSQLTSRDTQYF TRBD2 TRBV3-1/TRBV3-2 NA TRBJ2-3
TGTGCCAGCAGCTGGATAAGGGCTGAAGCTTTCTTT CASSWIRAEAFF NA TRBV7-2 NA TRBJ1-1
TGCGCCAGCAGCCAAGATCAAACTTCTTACAATGAGCAGTTCTTC CASSQDQTSYNEQFF NA TRBV4-3 NA TRBJ2-1
TGCGCCAGCAGCCAAGAAAATTCACCCCTCCACTTT CASSQENSPLHF NA TRBV4-1 NA TRBJ1-6
TGTGCCAGCAGCTTGGAGCCATGGGGTGGGGGCACTGAAGCTTTCTTT CASSLEPWGGGTEAFF NA TRBV5-5 NA TRBJ1-1
TGTGCCACCAGTGATTCAACAGGGATCTCTGGAAACACCATATATTTT CATSDSTGISGNTIYF NA TRBV24-1 few TRBJ1-3
TGCAGTGCTAGTATCGGGACTAGCACCGAGACCCAGTACTTC CSASIGTSTETQYF TRBD2 TRBV20-1 NA TRBJ2-5
TGTGCCAGCAGACACGACCGGGGCGGTGGGGCCAACGTCCTGACTTTC CASRHDRGGGANVLTF NA TRBV28 NA TRBJ2-6
TGTGCCAGCAGGGCAGGACTAGCGGGAAATGAGCAGTTCTTC CASRAGLAGNEQFF TRBD2 TRBV27 NA TRBJ2-1